This is a list of T cell receptor beta chains from one sample in a study of early stage breast cancer tumors. The method was immunoSEQ multiplex PCR; TCRdb's version includes in-frame clones alone and lacks a portion of them. Here the sample spans fewer than 70,000 clones, about three quarters being singletons. The sequenced sample was blood. These receptors all come from a person between 30 and 45 years old with breast cancer. Both conserved end residues are part of each CDR3. The D gene is left open where the match is weak. Clone sizes are given selectively: once, few, many, or a class where the clone is expanded.

v_gene	d_gene	j_gene	abundance	CDR3aa	CDR3nt
TRBV5-1	NA	TRBJ2-1	NA	CASSLMGISYNEQFF	TGCGCCAGCAGCTTGATGGGGATATCCTACAATGAGCAGTTCTTC
TRBV4-1	NA	TRBJ1-2	NA	CASRARLGANYGYTF	TGCGCCAGTCGCGCGCGGTTAGGAGCTAACTATGGCTACACCTTC
TRBV5-6	NA	TRBJ1-4	once	CASSLGDTASTNEKLFF	TGTGCCAGCAGCTTGGGAGATACAGCGTCAACTAATGAAAAACTGTTTTTT
TRBV15	TRBD1	TRBJ1-1	NA	CATSRDLGGSEAFF	TGTGCCACCAGCAGAGATTTAGGGGGCAGTGAAGCTTTCTTT
TRBV27	TRBD1	TRBJ1-5	NA	CASSLAGGMSNQPQHF	TGTGCCAGCAGTTTAGCAGGGGGTATGAGCAATCAGCCCCAGCATTTT
TRBV30	NA	TRBJ2-2	few	CAWSVQVETGELFF	TGTGCCTGGAGTGTACAGGTGGAGACCGGGGAGCTGTTTTTT
TRBV6-5	TRBD1	TRBJ1-2	once	CASSYSLSGGYGYTF	TGTGCCAGCAGTTACTCGCTGTCAGGGGGCTATGGCTACACCTTC
TRBV10-3	NA	TRBJ1-1	NA	CAITRQAMNTEAFF	TGTGCCATCACTCGACAGGCCATGAACACTGAAGCTTTCTTT
TRBV25-1	NA	TRBJ2-1	NA	CASRQTTYNEQFF	TGTGCCAGCAGGCAGACAACCTACAATGAGCAGTTCTTC
TRBV19	TRBD1	TRBJ1-1	NA	CASSSILWDREDTEAFF	TGTGCCAGTAGTAGTATCCTTTGGGACAGGGAGGACACTGAAGCTTTCTTT
TRBV7-6	NA	TRBJ2-2	NA	CASSSLDLGTGELFF	TGTGCCAGCAGCTCCCTGGATTTGGGAACCGGGGAGCTGTTTTTT
TRBV7-9	TRBD1	TRBJ2-5	NA	CASSSRTGKETQYF	TGTGCCAGCAGCTCACGGACAGGGAAAGAGACCCAGTACTTC
TRBV6-4	NA	TRBJ2-1	once	CASSPLLDRYNEQFF	TGTGCCAGCAGCCCCCTACTCGACAGATACAATGAGCAGTTCTTC
TRBV28	TRBD1	TRBJ1-4	few	CASSTDREGNEKLFF	TGTGCCAGCAGTACCGACAGGGAGGGTAATGAAAAACTGTTTTTT
TRBV30	NA	TRBJ2-7	NA	CAWSVRWGMDEQYF	TGTGCCTGGAGTGTAAGATGGGGCATGGACGAGCAGTACTTC
TRBV7-3	NA	TRBJ2-2	NA	CASSLDRGRELFF	TGTGCCAGCAGCTTGGACCGGGGAAGGGAGCTGTTTTTT
TRBV5-6	TRBD2	TRBJ2-4	NA	CASSGGGLGGNIQYF	TGTGCCAGCAGCGGGGGTGGTCTCGGGGGGAACATTCAGTACTTC
TRBV19	NA	TRBJ1-2	NA	CASSIKGRGNYGYTF	TGTGCCAGTAGTATTAAGGGTAGGGGGAACTATGGCTACACCTTC
TRBV6-6	NA	TRBJ2-1	NA	CASSYDSSSYNEQFF	TGTGCCAGCAGTTATGACTCCAGTTCCTACAATGAGCAGTTCTTC